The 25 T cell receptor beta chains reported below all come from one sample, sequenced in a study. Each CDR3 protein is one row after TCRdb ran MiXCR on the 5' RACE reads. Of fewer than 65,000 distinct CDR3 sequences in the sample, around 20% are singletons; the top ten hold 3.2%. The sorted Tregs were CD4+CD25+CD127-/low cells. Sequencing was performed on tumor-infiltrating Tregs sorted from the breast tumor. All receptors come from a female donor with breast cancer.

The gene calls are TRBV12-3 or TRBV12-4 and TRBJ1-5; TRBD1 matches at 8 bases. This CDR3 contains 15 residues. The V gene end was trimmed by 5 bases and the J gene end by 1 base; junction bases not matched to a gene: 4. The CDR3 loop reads CASSQGALSNQPQHF. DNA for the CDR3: TGTGCCAGCAGTCAGGGGGCCCTAAGCAATCAGCCCCAGCATTTT.

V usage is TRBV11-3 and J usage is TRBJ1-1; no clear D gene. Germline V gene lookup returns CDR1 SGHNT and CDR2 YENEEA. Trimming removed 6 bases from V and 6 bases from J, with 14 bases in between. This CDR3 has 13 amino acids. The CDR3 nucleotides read TGTGCCAGCAGTAAGAGGGTGGAAGCTGAAGCTTTCTTT. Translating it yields CASSKRVEAEAFF.

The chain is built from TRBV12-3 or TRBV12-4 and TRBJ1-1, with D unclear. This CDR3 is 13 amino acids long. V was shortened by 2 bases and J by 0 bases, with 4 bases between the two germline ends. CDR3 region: CASSLIMNTEAFF. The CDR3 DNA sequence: TGTGCCAGCAGTTTAATTATGAACACTGAAGCTTTCTTT.

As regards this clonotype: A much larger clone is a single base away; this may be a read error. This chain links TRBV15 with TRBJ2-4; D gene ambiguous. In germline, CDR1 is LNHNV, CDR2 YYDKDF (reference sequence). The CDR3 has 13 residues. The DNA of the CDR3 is TGTGCCACCAGCAGTGACCACAAAAACATTCGGTACTTC. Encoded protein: CATSSDHKNIRYF.

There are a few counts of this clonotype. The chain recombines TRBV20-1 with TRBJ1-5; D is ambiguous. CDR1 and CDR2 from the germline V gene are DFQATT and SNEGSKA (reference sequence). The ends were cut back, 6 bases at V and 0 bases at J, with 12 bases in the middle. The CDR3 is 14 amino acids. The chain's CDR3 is CSAKDGYSNQPQHF. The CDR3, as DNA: TGCAGTGCCAAGGACGGATATAGCAATCAGCCCCAGCATTTT.

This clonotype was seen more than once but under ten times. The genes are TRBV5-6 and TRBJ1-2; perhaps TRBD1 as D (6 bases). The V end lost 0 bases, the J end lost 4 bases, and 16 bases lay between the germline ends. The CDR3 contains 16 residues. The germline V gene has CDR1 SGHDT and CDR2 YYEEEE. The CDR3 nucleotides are TGTGCCAGCAGCTTGGCCGGGGGGGGGCCGATCTATGGCTACACCTTC. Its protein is CASSLAGGGPIYGYTF. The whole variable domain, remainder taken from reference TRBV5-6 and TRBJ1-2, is DAGVTQSPTHLIKTRGQQVTLRCSPKSGHDTVSWYQQALGQGPQFIFQYYEEEERQRGNFPDRFSGHQFPNYSSELNVNALLLGDSALYLCASSLAGGGPIYGYTFGSGTRLTVV.

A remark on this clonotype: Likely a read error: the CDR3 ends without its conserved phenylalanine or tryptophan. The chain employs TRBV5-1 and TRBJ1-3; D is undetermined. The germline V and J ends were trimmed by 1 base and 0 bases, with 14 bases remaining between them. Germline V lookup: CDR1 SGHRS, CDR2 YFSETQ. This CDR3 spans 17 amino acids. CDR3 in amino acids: CASSLSQAGVSGNTIYL. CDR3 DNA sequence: TGCGCCAGCAGCTTGTCCCAGGCCGGGGTCTCTGGAAACACCATATATCTT.

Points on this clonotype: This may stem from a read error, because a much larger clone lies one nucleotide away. This CDR3 is CASSYSDSDYGYTF. DNA for the CDR3: TGTGCCAGCAGTTACTCGGACAGTGATTATGGCTACACCTTC. The chain has TRBV6-6 and TRBJ1-2, with D perhaps TRBD1 (6 bases). CDR3 size: 14 residues. Germline CDR1 is MNHNY and CDR2 is SVGAGI (reference sequence). Trimming cost V 0 bases and J 5 bases, with 10 bases left between them.

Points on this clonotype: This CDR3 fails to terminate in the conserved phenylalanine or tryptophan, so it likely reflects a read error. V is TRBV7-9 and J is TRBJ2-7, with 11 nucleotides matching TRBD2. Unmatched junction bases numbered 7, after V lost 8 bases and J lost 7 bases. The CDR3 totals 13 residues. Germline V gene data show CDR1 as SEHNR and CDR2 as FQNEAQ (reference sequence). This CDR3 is CASGSGRASEQYS. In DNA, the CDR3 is TGTGCCAGCGGTAGCGGGAGGGCGTCGGAGCAGTACTCC.

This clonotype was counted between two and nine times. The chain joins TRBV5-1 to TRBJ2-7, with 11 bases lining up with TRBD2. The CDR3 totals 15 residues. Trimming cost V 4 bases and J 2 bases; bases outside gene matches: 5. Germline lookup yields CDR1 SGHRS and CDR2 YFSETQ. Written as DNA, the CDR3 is TGCGCCAGCAGCCCGGGACTAGCGGTTACCTACGAGCAGTACTTC. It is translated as CASSPGLAVTYEQYF.

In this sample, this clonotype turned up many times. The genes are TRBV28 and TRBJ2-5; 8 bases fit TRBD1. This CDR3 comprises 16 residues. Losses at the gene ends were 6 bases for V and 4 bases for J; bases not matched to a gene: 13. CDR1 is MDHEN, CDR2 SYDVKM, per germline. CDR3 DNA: TGTGCCAGCAGACCGTCCCAGGGGGCGGTATCAGAGACCCAGTACTTC. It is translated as CASRPSQGAVSETQYF.

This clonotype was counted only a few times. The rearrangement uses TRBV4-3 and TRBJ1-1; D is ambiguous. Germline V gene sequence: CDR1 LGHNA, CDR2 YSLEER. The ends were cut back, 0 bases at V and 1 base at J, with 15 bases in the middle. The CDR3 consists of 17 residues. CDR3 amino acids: CASSQDTRRHWNTEAFF. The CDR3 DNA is TGCGCCAGCAGCCAAGATACCCGACGACACTGGAACACTGAAGCTTTCTTT.

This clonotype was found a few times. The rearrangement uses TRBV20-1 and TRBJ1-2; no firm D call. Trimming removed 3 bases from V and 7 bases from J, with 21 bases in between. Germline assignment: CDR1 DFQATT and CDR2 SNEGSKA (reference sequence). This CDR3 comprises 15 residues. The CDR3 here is CSARAGGSLALGYTF. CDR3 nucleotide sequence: TGCAGTGCTAGGGCCGGCGGCAGCTTGGCACTTGGCTACACCTTC.

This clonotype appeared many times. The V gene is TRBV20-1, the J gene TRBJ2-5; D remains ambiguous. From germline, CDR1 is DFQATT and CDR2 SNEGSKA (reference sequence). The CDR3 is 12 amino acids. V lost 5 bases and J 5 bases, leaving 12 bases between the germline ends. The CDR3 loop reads CSALQKGETQYF. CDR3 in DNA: TGCAGTGCTCTTCAAAAAGGGGAGACCCAGTACTTC.

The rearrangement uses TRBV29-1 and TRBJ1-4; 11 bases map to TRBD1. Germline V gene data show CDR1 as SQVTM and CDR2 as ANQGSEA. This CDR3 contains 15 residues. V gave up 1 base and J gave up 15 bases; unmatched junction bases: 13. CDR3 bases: TGCAGCGTTGAAGCTACCGGGACAGGGGGTGCGGAAATGTTTTTT. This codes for CSVEATGTGGAEMFF.

Here the CDR3 DNA reads TGTGCCAGCAGGAGGCGGGGGCCCCAAGAGACCCAGTACTTC. This translates into CASRRRGPQETQYF. The J gene is TRBJ2-5, the V gene TRBV7-9; D may be TRBD2 (7 bases). The length of the CDR3 is 14 residues. V gave up 6 bases and J gave up 1 base, with 12 bases separating them. Looked up from germline, CDR1 is SEHNR and CDR2 is FQNEAQ (reference sequence).

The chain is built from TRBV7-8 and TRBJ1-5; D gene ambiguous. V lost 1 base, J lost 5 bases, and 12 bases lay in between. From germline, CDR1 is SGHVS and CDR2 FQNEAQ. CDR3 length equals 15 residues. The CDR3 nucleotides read TGTGCCAGCAGCTTAGAGCGTGGAGGGCATCAGCCCCAGCATTTT. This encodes CASSLERGGHQPQHF. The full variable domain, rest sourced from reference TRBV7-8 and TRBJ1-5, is GAGVSQSPRYKVAKRGQDVALRCDPISGHVSLFWYQQALGQGPEFLTYFQNEAQLDKSGLPSDRFFAERPEGSVSTLKIQRTQQEDSAVYLCASSLERGGHQPQHFGDGTRLSIL.

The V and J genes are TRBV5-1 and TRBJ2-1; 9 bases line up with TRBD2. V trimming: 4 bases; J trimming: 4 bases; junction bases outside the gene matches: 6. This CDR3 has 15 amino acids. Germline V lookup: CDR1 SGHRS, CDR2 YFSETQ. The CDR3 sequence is CASSTGTSPYNEQFF. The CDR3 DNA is TGCGCCAGCAGCACCGGGACTAGCCCATACAATGAGCAGTTCTTC. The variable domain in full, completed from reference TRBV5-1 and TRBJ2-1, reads KAGVTQTPRYLIKTRGQQVTLSCSPISGHRSVSWYQQTPGQGLQFLFEYFSETQRNKGNFPGRFSGRQFSNSRSEMNVSTLELGDSALYLCASSTGTSPYNEQFFGPGTRLTVL.

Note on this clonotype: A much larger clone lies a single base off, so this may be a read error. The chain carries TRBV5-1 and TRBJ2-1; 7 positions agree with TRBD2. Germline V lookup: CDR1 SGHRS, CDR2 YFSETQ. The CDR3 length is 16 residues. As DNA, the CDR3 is TGCGCCAGCAGCTTGTATGGCGGGGGAGGCGTTAATGAGCAGTTATTC. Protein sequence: CASSLYGGGGVNEQLF.

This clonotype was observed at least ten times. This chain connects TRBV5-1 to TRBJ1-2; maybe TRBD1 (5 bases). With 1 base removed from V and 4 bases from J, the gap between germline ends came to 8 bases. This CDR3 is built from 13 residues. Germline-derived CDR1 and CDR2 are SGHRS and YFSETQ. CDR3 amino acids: CASSLPTAYGYTF. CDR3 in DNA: TGCGCCAGCAGCTTGCCGACAGCCTATGGCTACACCTTC. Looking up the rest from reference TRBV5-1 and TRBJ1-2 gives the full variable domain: KAGVTQTPRYLIKTRGQQVTLSCSPISGHRSVSWYQQTPGQGLQFLFEYFSETQRNKGNFPGRFSGRQFSNSRSEMNVSTLELGDSALYLCASSLPTAYGYTFGSGTRLTVV.

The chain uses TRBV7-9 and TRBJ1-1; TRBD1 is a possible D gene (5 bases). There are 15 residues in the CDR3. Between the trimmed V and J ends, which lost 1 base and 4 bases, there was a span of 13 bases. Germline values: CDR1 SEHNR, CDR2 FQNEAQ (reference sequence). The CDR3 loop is CASSLVRGLGTEAFF. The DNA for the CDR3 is TGTGCCAGCAGCTTAGTAAGGGGACTGGGCACTGAAGCTTTCTTT.

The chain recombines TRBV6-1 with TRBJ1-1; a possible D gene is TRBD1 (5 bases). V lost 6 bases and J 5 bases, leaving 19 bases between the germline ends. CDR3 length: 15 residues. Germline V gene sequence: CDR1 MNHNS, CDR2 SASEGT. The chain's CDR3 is CASRTAGSGRTEAFF. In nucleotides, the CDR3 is TGTGCCAGCAGGACCGCAGGGTCCGGTAGGACTGAAGCTTTCTTT.

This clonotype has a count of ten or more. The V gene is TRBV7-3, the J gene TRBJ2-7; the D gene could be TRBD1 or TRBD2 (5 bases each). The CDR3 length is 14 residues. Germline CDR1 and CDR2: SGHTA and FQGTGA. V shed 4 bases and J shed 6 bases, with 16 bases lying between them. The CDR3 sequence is CASSSSGTAGEQYF. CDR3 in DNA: TGTGCCAGCAGCTCCTCCGGGACGGCAGGCGAGCAGTACTTC.

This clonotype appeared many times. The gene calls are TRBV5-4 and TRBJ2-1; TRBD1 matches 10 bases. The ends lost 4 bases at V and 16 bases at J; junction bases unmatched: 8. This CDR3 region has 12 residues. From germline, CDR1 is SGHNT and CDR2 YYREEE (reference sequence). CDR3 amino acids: CASSIRDRGFFF. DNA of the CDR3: TGTGCCAGCAGCATCCGGGACAGGGGTTTCTTCTTC.

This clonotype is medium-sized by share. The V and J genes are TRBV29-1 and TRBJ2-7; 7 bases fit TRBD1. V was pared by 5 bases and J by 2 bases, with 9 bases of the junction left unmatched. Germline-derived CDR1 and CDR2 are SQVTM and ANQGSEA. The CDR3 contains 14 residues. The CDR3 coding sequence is TGCAGCGTTTGGGGGACAGAACCTACCTACGAGCAGTACTTC. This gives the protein CSVWGTEPTYEQYF.